Listed below are T cell receptor beta chains from one sample, sequenced in a study of CD8 T cells in ankylosing spondylitis. TCRdb recomputed calls from the 5' RACE reads with MiXCR, one row per CDR3 protein. The sample lists more than 400,000 distinct CDR3 sequences; about 5% were seen once. The sequenced sample consisted of blood, either unsorted or a sorted T cell fraction (not recorded which). The receptors stem from a male donor with ankylosing spondylitis. The CDR3 runs from the conserved cysteine through the conserved F or W. D genes are given only for firm matches. Not all rows give a size; the values are once, few, many and, for expanded clones, a class.

CDR3	DNA	D	J	size	V
CASSPLPNQPQHF	TGTGCCAGCAGCCCCCTCCCAAATCAGCCCCAGCATTTT	-	TRBJ1-5	many	TRBV27
CSARGWNSSPLHF	TGCAGTGCTAGGGGATGGAATTCATCCCCCCTCCACTTT	-	TRBJ1-6	-	TRBV20-1
CASSGGLASSNWETQYF	TGTGCCAGCAGTGGAGGACTAGCATCCTCAAATTGGGAGACCCAGTACTTC	TRBD2	TRBJ2-5	few	TRBV25-1
CASSYILAGANVLTF	TGTGCCAGCAGTTACATCCTAGCCGGGGCCAACGTCCTGACTTTC	-	TRBJ2-6	-	TRBV6-5
CAISEGQEQETQYF	TGTGCCATCAGTGAGGGGCAGGAACAAGAGACCCAGTACTTC	-	TRBJ2-5	many	TRBV10-3
CASSQGGAEGGEQYF	TGTGCCAGCAGCCAGGGGGGGGCCGAAGGTGGCGAGCAGTACTTC	-	TRBJ2-7	few	TRBV4-2
CASQGFINEQFF	TGTGCCAGCCAGGGGTTCATCAATGAGCAGTTCTTC	-	TRBJ2-1	many	TRBV6-2/TRBV6-3
CASSPGSHTEAFF	TGCGCCAGCAGCCCCGGGAGTCACACTGAAGCTTTCTTT	-	TRBJ1-1	many	TRBV5-1
CASSLRGVGNTGELFF	TGCGCCAGCAGCTTGAGAGGGGTAGGGAACACCGGGGAGCTGTTTTTT	-	TRBJ2-2	many	TRBV5-1
CASSQGLAGSGGETQYF	TGTGCCAGCAGCCAAGGGCTAGCGGGAAGTGGAGGAGAGACCCAGTACTTC	TRBD2	TRBJ2-5	many	TRBV4-2
CAISPGRGVEKLIF	TGTGCCATTTCCCCGGGACGGGGAGTTGAAAAACTGATTTTT	-	TRBJ1-4	-	TRBV7-9
CASSPSGFETQYF	TGCGCCAGCAGCCCAAGCGGGTTCGAGACCCAGTACTTC	-	TRBJ2-5	-	TRBV5-1
CASSFNQGSYEQYF	TGTGCCAGCAGCTTCAACCAGGGTTCCTACGAGCAGTACTTC	-	TRBJ2-7	many	TRBV7-9
CASSLRPFPGGVGYEQYF	TGTGCCAGCAGTTTACGCCCTTTTCCAGGGGGCGTAGGCTACGAGCAGTACTTC	TRBD1	TRBJ2-7	many	TRBV12-3/TRBV12-4
CASSAGQPGGEQYF	TGTGCCAGCAGCGCGGGCCAGCCAGGGGGCGAGCAGTACTTC	TRBD1	TRBJ2-7	few	TRBV9
CASSVPGQGAGNTIYF	TGTGCCAGCAGCGTCCCGGGACAGGGAGCTGGAAACACCATATATTTT	TRBD1	TRBJ1-3	many	TRBV9
CASSGRSGSSYEQYF	TGTGCCAGCAGCGGAAGGAGCGGGAGCTCCTACGAGCAGTACTTC	TRBD2	TRBJ2-7	many	TRBV9
CASSLVQLTDTQYF	TGCGCCAGCAGCTTGGTGCAGCTCACAGATACGCAGTATTTT	-	TRBJ2-3	many	TRBV5-1
CASSQGPAYQETQYF	TGCGCCAGCAGCCAGGGACCCGCGTACCAAGAGACCCAGTACTTC	-	TRBJ2-5	many	TRBV5-1
CASSPFMGDIKGEAFF	TGTGCCAGCTCACCATTTATGGGCGACATTAAGGGTGAAGCTTTCTTT	-	TRBJ1-1	-	TRBV18
CSATSGGLSYNEQFF	TGCAGTGCTACCAGCGGGGGTCTCTCCTACAATGAGCAGTTCTTC	TRBD2	TRBJ2-1	many	TRBV20-1
CASSLVSGFSSYEQYF	TGTGCCAGCAGCTTAGTGTCAGGGTTCTCCTCCTACGAGCAGTACTTC	-	TRBJ2-7	many	TRBV7-2
CASSKDRLSRNEQFF	TGTGCCAGCAGCAAAGATCGGCTTAGTCGTAATGAGCAGTTCTTC	-	TRBJ2-1	few	TRBV21-1
CASGSSGGTGELFF	TGTGCTAGTGGTTCCTCCGGGGGAACCGGGGAGCTGTTTTTT	-	TRBJ2-2	-	TRBV12-5
CASSHLWLGAGRTTDTQYF	TGCGCCAGCAGCCACCTCTGGTTAGGGGCGGGCCGAACCACAGATACGCAGTATTTT	-	TRBJ2-3	many	TRBV4-3
CASRPFHQDPSGANVLTF	TGCGCCAGCAGACCATTCCACCAGGACCCCTCTGGGGCCAACGTCCTGACTTTC	-	TRBJ2-6	many	TRBV4-3
CSVGQGADTQYF	TGCAGCGTTGGGCAGGGTGCAGATACGCAGTATTTT	-	TRBJ2-3	many	TRBV29-1
CSVAPGGSEQYF	TGCAGCGTTGCCCCAGGGGGAAGTGAGCAGTACTTC	TRBD1	TRBJ2-7	many	TRBV29-1
CASSFPLAGGFNTGELFF	TGTGCCAGCAGTTTCCCACTAGCGGGGGGCTTCAACACCGGGGAGCTGTTTTTT	TRBD2	TRBJ2-2	few	TRBV28
CASSFLPRDNSYEQYF	TGCGCCAGCAGCTTCCTCCCCCGGGACAACTCCTACGAGCAGTACTTC	-	TRBJ2-7	many	TRBV5-1
CSARSKPEQFF	TGCAGTGCGCGGAGTAAGCCGGAGCAGTTCTTC	-	TRBJ2-1	many	TRBV20-1
CASSLMRFQETQYF	TGCGCCAGCAGCCTAATGAGGTTTCAAGAGACCCAGTACTTC	-	TRBJ2-5	many	TRBV4-3
CASSLHWPGNSPLHF	TGTGCCAGCAGCTTGCATTGGCCGGGGAATTCACCCCTCCACTTT	-	TRBJ1-6	many	TRBV5-8
CSAPGTYTDTQYF	TGCAGTGCTCCCGGAACGTACACAGATACGCAGTATTTT	-	TRBJ2-3	many	TRBV20-1
CASSQDQGPSTEAFF	TGCGCCAGCAGCCAAGATCAGGGGCCGTCCACTGAAGCTTTCTTT	-	TRBJ1-1	many	TRBV4-1
CASSGAGRTNTEAFF	TGCGCCAGCAGCGGAGCCGGTCGGACGAACACTGAAGCTTTCTTT	-	TRBJ1-1	many	TRBV5-1
CASSFSVIGAAQETQYF	TGTGCCAGCAGCTTCTCCGTTATCGGGGCCGCCCAGGAGACCCAGTACTTC	-	TRBJ2-5	few	TRBV11-2
CASSLARIQETQYF	TGTGCCAGCAGCTTAGCACGGATCCAAGAGACCCAGTACTTC	-	TRBJ2-5	-	TRBV7-2
CASSPTRGNEQYF	TGTGCCAGCTCACCAACCCGGGGGAACGAGCAGTACTTC	-	TRBJ2-7	many	TRBV18
CSAPKRTSGSDLEQFF	TGCAGTGCTCCCAAGAGGACTAGCGGGAGTGACCTTGAGCAGTTCTTC	TRBD2	TRBJ2-1	many	TRBV20-1
CSVRRLAGGNEQFF	TGCAGTGTTCGTCGGCTAGCGGGAGGCAATGAGCAGTTCTTC	TRBD2	TRBJ2-1	few	TRBV20-1
CASTPGGASTDTQYF	TGTGCCAGCACCCCCGGGGGGGCCAGCACAGATACGCAGTATTTT	TRBD2	TRBJ2-3	many	TRBV12-3/TRBV12-4
CASRRSVLAGNEQFF	TGTGCCAGCAGGCGTAGCGTACTAGCGGGTAATGAGCAGTTCTTC	TRBD2	TRBJ2-1	many	TRBV12-3/TRBV12-4
CASGEWSYTF	TGTGCCAGCGGAGAATGGAGCTACACCTTC	-	TRBJ1-2	many	TRBV9
CASSLVPDSSEQYF	TGCGCCAGCAGCTTGGTCCCAGACTCGAGCGAGCAGTACTTC	-	TRBJ2-7	few	TRBV5-1
CSAGVTGTGNTGELFF	TGCAGTGCTGGTGTGACCGGGACAGGCAACACCGGGGAGCTGTTTTTT	TRBD1	TRBJ2-2	many	TRBV20-1
CASSPRKEQGTPLHF	TGCGCCAGCAGCCCTCGTAAGGAACAAGGGACACCCCTCCACTTT	-	TRBJ1-6	many	TRBV4-3
CASRGVTVHEQFF	TGTGCCAGCCGCGGGGTAACCGTCCATGAGCAGTTCTTC	-	TRBJ2-1	many	TRBV28
CASSQVDSGNQETQYF	TGTGCCAGCAGCCAAGTCGACAGTGGGAACCAAGAGACCCAGTACTTC	-	TRBJ2-5	many	TRBV4-2
CASSSLAGPTYEQYF	TGTGCCAGCAGTTCTCTAGCGGGGCCAACCTACGAGCAGTACTTC	TRBD2	TRBJ2-7	many	TRBV28
CSARFDMNTEAFF	TGCAGTGCTAGATTTGACATGAACACTGAAGCTTTCTTT	-	TRBJ1-1	few	TRBV20-1
CSAQGTSGGYNEQFF	TGCAGTGCCCAGGGGACTAGCGGGGGCTACAATGAGCAGTTCTTC	TRBD2	TRBJ2-1	-	TRBV20-1
CASSLRDYQPQHF	TGTGCCAGCAGCTTAAGGGATTATCAGCCCCAGCATTTT	-	TRBJ1-5	many	TRBV7-2
CATSDTTRGDTGELFF	TGTGCCACCAGTGACACGACCCGGGGAGACACCGGGGAGCTGTTTTTT	-	TRBJ2-2	-	TRBV24-1
CASSIHPQETQYF	TGTGCCAGCAGCATCCACCCCCAAGAGACCCAGTACTTC	-	TRBJ2-5	many	TRBV14
CASNRPPQGDEQYF	TGTGCCAGCAACCGACCCCCACAGGGCGACGAGCAGTACTTC	-	TRBJ2-7	many	TRBV7-2
CASSFTPQETQYF	TGCGCCAGCAGCTTCACTCCGCAAGAGACCCAGTACTTC	-	TRBJ2-5	many	TRBV5-1
CASSLGLGRSYEQYF	TGTGCCAGCAGCTTGGGTTTAGGACGCTCCTACGAGCAGTACTTC	-	TRBJ2-7	many	TRBV5-6
CSLQDGQETQYF	TGCAGCCTGCAGGACGGCCAAGAGACCCAGTACTTC	-	TRBJ2-5	many	TRBV29-1
CASSQTGADQPQHF	TGTGCCAGCAGTCAGACAGGGGCAGATCAGCCCCAGCATTTT	TRBD1	TRBJ1-5	few	TRBV27